These 30 T cell receptor beta chains were sequenced from one sample in a study of blood T cell repertoires in COVID-19. Profiling relied on immunoSEQ multiplex PCR, and the TCRdb table lists in-frame clones only, not all of them. Here the sample spans under 140,000 clones, about three quarters being singletons. Sequencing was done on a sample of peripheral blood. The source is an elderly woman with active or convalescent COVID-19.

The chain joins TRBV7-9 to TRBJ1-2; 7 positions match TRBD1. V gave up 5 bases and J gave up 6 bases; unmatched junction bases: 6. The CDR3 has 13 amino acids. Germline values: CDR1 SEHNR, CDR2 FQNEAQ (reference sequence). DNA for the CDR3: TGTGCCAGCAGCCCAGCGACAGGGCATGGCTACACCTTC. This translates into CASSPATGHGYTF.

V and J are TRBV5-1 and TRBJ1-6; TRBD1 aligns across 10 bases. J was trimmed by 5 bases and V by 3 bases; bases with no gene match: 11. The germline CDR1 and CDR2 sequences are SGHRS and YFSETQ. This CDR3 comprises 18 residues. CDR3 sequence: CASSWGQTGGADNSPLHF. For the CDR3, the DNA is TGCGCCAGCAGCTGGGGACAGACAGGGGGCGCGGATAATTCACCCCTCCACTTT.

This clone is a singleton in its sample. The chain uses TRBV18 and TRBJ2-3; 7 positions match TRBD2. V shed 0 bases and J 4 bases; nucleotides not matched to a gene: 1. This CDR3 contains 14 residues. Germline V gene data show CDR1 as KGHSH and CDR2 as LQKENI. The CDR3 DNA is TGTGCCAGCTCACCACCGGGGAGGGCAGATACGCAGTATTTT. Amino acids: CASSPPGRADTQYF.

V gene TRBV3-1 (or the pseudogene TRBV3-2) combines with J gene TRBJ2-7, with 11 positions matching TRBD2. Losses at the gene ends were 2 bases for V and 6 bases for J; bases not matched to a gene: 15. There are 18 residues in the CDR3. Germline CDR1 is LGHDT and CDR2 is YNNKEL (reference sequence). CDR3 nucleotide sequence: TGTGCCAGCAGCCAATGGTCTCTAGCGGGAGGTGCGGCAGGCGAGCAGTACTTC. This gives the protein CASSQWSLAGGAAGEQYF.

The chain is built from TRBV7-9 and TRBJ1-2, with D possibly being TRBD1 (6 bases). The CDR3 runs 14 residues. The germline gives CDR1 SEHNR, CDR2 FQNEAQ (reference sequence). V lost 1 base and J 4 bases, leaving 10 bases between the germline ends. CDR3 in DNA: TGTGCCAGCAGCTTAGTAGGGACACCCTATGGCTACACCTTC. This encodes CASSLVGTPYGYTF. Full variable domain (rest looked up from reference TRBV7-9 and TRBJ1-2): DTGVSQNPRHKITKRGQNVTFRCDPISEHNRLYWYRQTLGQGPEFLTYFQNEAQLEKSRLLSDRFSAERPKGSFSTLEIQRTEQGDSAMYLCASSLVGTPYGYTFGSGTRLTVV.

The chain uses TRBV28 and TRBJ1-3, with no clear D. Per the germline V gene, CDR1 is MDHEN and CDR2 is SYDVKM. The germline V and J ends were trimmed by 5 bases and 0 bases, with 5 bases remaining between them. The CDR3 loop spans 13 amino acids. The CDR3 here is CASSTNSGNTIYF. The CDR3 DNA reads TGTGCCAGCAGTACAAACTCTGGAAACACCATATATTTT.

This sequence joins TRBV10-3 and TRBJ1-1; no clear D. Germline V gene lookup returns CDR1 ENHRY and CDR2 SYGVKD. V lost 3 bases, J lost 4 bases, and 12 bases lay in between. The CDR3 runs 14 residues. The CDR3 sequence: CAISDSRGGTEAFF. The CDR3 coding sequence is TGTGCCATCAGTGACAGCCGTGGAGGCACTGAAGCTTTCTTT.

The rearrangement joins TRBV5-6 to TRBJ2-3; D uncertain. V shed 0 bases and J shed 2 bases, with 7 bases lying between them. CDR1 and CDR2 (germline): SGHDT, YYEEEE. This CDR3 region has 14 residues. CDR3: CASSLERHTDTQYF. In DNA form, the CDR3 reads TGTGCCAGCAGCTTGGAGAGACACACAGATACGCAGTATTTT. Combining the CDR3 with reference TRBV5-6 and TRBJ2-3 gives the whole variable domain DAGVTQSPTHLIKTRGQQVTLRCSPKSGHDTVSWYQQALGQGPQFIFQYYEEEERQRGNFPDRFSGHQFPNYSSELNVNALLLGDSALYLCASSLERHTDTQYFGPGTRLTVL.

The sample holds one count of this clone. V usage is TRBV5-5 and J usage is TRBJ2-6; tentative D call: TRBD2 (5 bases). The germline V gene encodes CDR1 SGHKS and CDR2 YYEKEE (reference sequence). The CDR3 extends over 15 amino acids. V shed 4 bases and J shed 1 base, with 9 bases lying between them. CDR3 loop: CASSPGISGANVLTF. In DNA, the CDR3 is TGTGCCAGCAGCCCCGGGATTTCTGGGGCCAACGTCCTGACTTTC.

The rearrangement uses TRBV3-1 (or the pseudogene TRBV3-2) and TRBJ1-1, with 7 bases fitting TRBD1. J gave up 10 bases and V 1 base, and 6 bases lay outside the gene matches. Germline CDR1 reads LGHDT; CDR2 reads YNNKEL (reference sequence). CDR3 length: 13 amino acids. The DNA for the CDR3 is TGTGCCAGCAGCCAAGCGGAGGGGGCGCGAGCTTTCTTT. This translates into CASSQAEGARAFF.

The chain uses TRBV3-1 (or the pseudogene TRBV3-2) and TRBJ2-7, with 7 bases lining up with TRBD1. The CDR3 consists of 14 residues. Losses at the gene ends were 4 bases for V and 3 bases for J; bases not matched to a gene: 6. Looked up from germline, CDR1 is LGHDT and CDR2 is YNNKEL (reference sequence). The CDR3 spells CASSRTGQDYEQYF. DNA of the CDR3: TGTGCCAGCAGCCGGACCGGACAGGACTACGAGCAGTACTTC.

This sequence joins TRBV20-1 and TRBJ2-2; TRBD2 matches 12 bases. The CDR3 consists of 16 residues. From germline, CDR1 is DFQATT and CDR2 SNEGSKA (reference sequence). V dropped 3 bases and J dropped 7; count of bases not matched to a gene: 9. The CDR3 reads CSASGLAGGLSGELFF. The CDR3 DNA follows: TGCAGTGCTAGTGGGCTAGCGGGAGGGCTCAGCGGGGAGCTGTTTTTT.

The table lists this clone with a count of one. The chain employs TRBV10-1 and TRBJ2-7, with TRBD2 matching over 12 bases. The CDR3 runs to 17 residues. Trimming cost V 6 bases and J 4 bases; bases outside gene matches: 13. In germline, CDR1 is WNHNN, CDR2 SYGVQD (reference sequence). CDR3 DNA sequence: TGCGCCAGCAGGCCCAGGGCTAGCGGGAGGGCCGGTTACGAGCAGTACTTC. Translating gives CASRPRASGRAGYEQYF.

The V call is TRBV9, the J call TRBJ2-1, with 9 bases fitting TRBD2. CDR1 is SGDLS and CDR2 is YYNGEE in the germline V gene. With 1 base clipped from V and 7 bases from J, the junction kept 9 bases outside the gene matches. The CDR3 has 16 amino acids. The CDR3: CASSVSSGIIKNEQFF. The CDR3, as DNA: TGTGCCAGCAGCGTATCTAGCGGGATAATCAAGAATGAGCAGTTCTTC.

V usage is TRBV6-5 and J usage is TRBJ1-5; D might be TRBD1 (6 bases). This CDR3 has 13 amino acids. Germline V gives CDR1 MNHEY, CDR2 SVGAGI. V shed 4 bases and J shed 4 bases, with 8 bases lying between them. CDR3 bases: TGTGCCAGCAGTTCCAGGGGAAATCAGCCCCAGCATTTT. This sequence encodes CASSSRGNQPQHF.

This clone appeared once. The chain recombines TRBV5-1 with TRBJ2-7; 8 bases agree with TRBD1. Germline V lookup: CDR1 SGHRS, CDR2 YFSETQ. The V gene end was trimmed by 0 bases and the J gene end by 4 bases; junction bases not matched to a gene: 6. This CDR3 is 15 amino acids long. The CDR3, as DNA: TGCGCCAGCAGCTTGGCGCAGGGGGCCCTGTACGAGCAGTACTTC. It yields the protein CASSLAQGALYEQYF.

J is TRBJ2-7 and V is TRBV20-1; 7 nucleotides agree with TRBD1. Germline lookup yields CDR1 DFQATT and CDR2 SNEGSKA (reference sequence). Trimming removed 3 bases from V and 0 bases from J; junction bases left unmatched: 8. This CDR3 is 15 amino acids long. The CDR3, as DNA: TGCAGTGCTAGTAGCTCCTGGGACAGCTCCTACGAGCAGTACTTC. Amino acids: CSASSSWDSSYEQYF.

The genes are TRBV15 and TRBJ2-3; 9 bases are a match to TRBD2. The CDR3 extends over 18 amino acids. CDR1 is LNHNV, CDR2 YYDKDF, per germline (reference sequence). With V trimmed by 0 bases and J by 4 bases, 11 bases remained unmatched. This chain's CDR3 is CATSRDRVAGGLSDTQYF. The CDR3 nucleotides are TGTGCCACCAGCAGAGATCGGGTGGCGGGAGGGCTATCAGATACGCAGTATTTT.

The chain employs TRBV13 and TRBJ2-3; D is unresolved. Germline CDR1 is PRHDT and CDR2 is FYEKMQ (reference sequence). Trimming removed 0 bases at V and 2 bases at J, with 3 bases between. CDR3 length equals 13 residues. CDR3 bases: TGTGCCAGCAGCTTAGGATACACAGATACGCAGTATTTT. Translation: CASSLGYTDTQYF.

The rearrangement links TRBV12-3 or TRBV12-4 to TRBJ1-5; the D gene is possibly TRBD1 (6 bases). V lost 8 bases and J lost 6, with 14 bases in between. The CDR3 length is 13 residues. As DNA, the CDR3 is TGTGCCAGCGGAAAGGGGGAGGGTCAGCCCCAGCATTTT. Protein: CASGKGEGQPQHF.

As concerns this clone: The junction departs from germline at one end; a sequencing error may be responsible. The chain uses TRBV30 and TRBJ2-7, with TRBD2 matching over 8 bases. The V gene's germline CDR1 is GTSNPN and CDR2 SVGIG (reference sequence). This CDR3 contains 16 residues. CDR3 bases: TGTGCCCGGAGTGTACAAGGTGTAGCGGGAAAGGGCGAGCAGTACTTC. This codes for CARSVQGVAGKGEQYF.

J is TRBJ2-5 and V is TRBV2; a possible D gene is TRBD2 (5 bases). Germline loops: CDR1 SNHLY, CDR2 FYNNEI. Trimming left V 6 bases short and J 0 bases short, with 14 bases between. This CDR3 comprises 15 residues. CDR3 residues: CASSGKTNYQETQYF. Here the CDR3 DNA reads TGTGCCAGCAGCGGGAAGACAAATTACCAAGAGACCCAGTACTTC. The full variable domain, completed using reference TRBV2 and TRBJ2-5, is EPEVTQTPSHQVTQMGQEVILRCVPISNHLYFYWYRQILGQKVEFLVSFYNNEISEKSEIFDDQFSVERPDGSNFTLKIRSTKLEDSAMYFCASSGKTNYQETQYFGPGTRLLVL.

The genes are TRBV18 and TRBJ2-1; possible D gene TRBD1, 5 bases. Trimming stripped 6 bases from V and 4 bases from J, with 10 bases between. The CDR3 sequence is 13 residues long. The germline V gene encodes CDR1 KGHSH and CDR2 LQKENI. The DNA of the CDR3 is TGTGCCAGCTCGACGACAGATTACAATGAGCAGTTCTTC. This translates into CASSTTDYNEQFF.

CDR3 loop: CASSFMGGGYNEQFF. The DNA for the CDR3 is TGTGCCAGCAGCTTCATGGGAGGGGGTTACAATGAGCAGTTCTTC. V usage is TRBV5-4 and J usage is TRBJ2-1; a possible D gene is TRBD2 (7 bases). Germline-derived CDR1 and CDR2 are SGHNT and YYREEE (reference sequence). The V end was cut by 2 bases, the J end by 4 bases, with 13 bases between. The CDR3 sequence is 15 residues long.

This chain joins TRBV30 and TRBJ1-3; D is ambiguous. CDR1 is GTSNPN, CDR2 SVGIG, per germline (reference sequence). This CDR3 has 14 residues. Trimming took 5 bases from V and 5 from J, leaving 16 bases between them. The CDR3: CAWGRGQGRNTIYF. CDR3 coding DNA: TGTGCCTGGGGCCGCGGTCAAGGCAGAAACACCATATATTTT. The whole variable domain, filled in from reference TRBV30 and TRBJ1-3, reads SQTIHQWPATLVQPVGSPLSLECTVEGTSNPNLYWYRQAAGRGLQLLFYSVGIGQISSEVPQNLSASRPQDRQFILSSKKLLLSDSGFYLCAWGRGQGRNTIYFGEGSWLTVV.

The chain is built from TRBV14 and TRBJ2-1; 9 positions match TRBD2. The J segment lost 13 bases and the V segment lost 0 bases, leaving 7 bases of the junction unmatched. CDR1 SGHDN and CDR2 FVKESK come from the germline V gene. The CDR3 totals 14 residues. CDR3 nucleotides: TGTGCCAGCAGCCAAGATTGGGCGGGGGGGGAACAGTTCTTC. Translating it yields CASSQDWAGGEQFF.

The chain couples TRBV5-4 to TRBJ2-7; TRBD1 matches 9 bases. There are 15 residues in the CDR3. Germline CDR1 reads SGHNT; CDR2 reads YYREEE (reference sequence). V gave up 4 bases and J gave up 9 bases; unmatched junction bases: 14. For the CDR3, the DNA is TGTGCCAGCAGCACCGGACAGGGGATCCGTTCAGGGCAGTACTTC. Translated, it gives CASSTGQGIRSGQYF.

The DNA of the CDR3 is TGTGCCAGCAGCTTCGGACAGGGACAAGAAAAACTGTTTTTT. Protein: CASSFGQGQEKLFF. The V gene is TRBV5-6, the J gene TRBJ1-4; 8 bases line up with TRBD1. Germline V gene sequence: CDR1 SGHDT, CDR2 YYEEEE. V shed 2 bases, J shed 8 bases, and the junction held 5 bases outside the gene matches. The CDR3 is 14 residues long.

The V and J genes are TRBV24-1 and TRBJ2-2, with 7 bases aligning to TRBD2. J gave up 5 bases and V 2 bases, and 1 base lay outside the gene matches. The CDR3 has 14 amino acids. The germline CDR1 and CDR2 sequences are KGHDR and SFDVKD. The CDR3 nucleotides read TGTGCCACCAGTGATTCCGGGGGGACCGGGGAGCTGTTTTTT. This codes for CATSDSGGTGELFF.

The sample holds one count of this clone. The rearrangement links TRBV9 to TRBJ1-6; D possibly corresponds to TRBD1 (5 bases). V dropped 3 bases and J dropped 9 bases, with 10 bases sitting between them. Germline-derived CDR1 and CDR2 are SGDLS and YYNGEE. This CDR3 has 13 amino acids. This CDR3 is CASSADSFSPLHF. The CDR3 coding sequence is TGTGCCAGCAGCGCAGACAGTTTTTCACCCCTCCACTTT.